The 14 T cell receptor beta chains in this list originate from one sample, sequenced in a study of cytomegalovirus exposure and HLA in healthy donors. This PCR relied on a set of 60 Vbeta primers and 13 Jbeta primers. The table came from immunoSEQ multiplex PCR; TCRdb's copy has only in-frame clones and leaves some out. Here the sample spans tens of thousands of clones, around two thirds being singletons. Sequenced material: PBMCs. All receptors come from a man in his 60s in good health and CMV-seropositive.

This clone occurred a few times. Other DNA variants within this sample encode the same CDR3. The V gene is TRBV13, the J gene TRBJ2-1, with D maybe TRBD1 (6 bases). The CDR3 length is 13 residues. V lost 1 base and J 7 bases, leaving 8 bases between the germline ends. The germline V gene encodes CDR1 PRHDT and CDR2 FYEKMQ (reference sequence). The CDR3 bases are TGTGCCAGCAGCTTAGCCCAGGGGAATGAGCAGTTCTTC. It specifies CASSLAQGNEQFF.

The chain couples TRBV19 to TRBJ2-7; the D gene is possibly TRBD2 (6 bases). The CDR3 contains 14 residues. The V gene lost 6 bases and the J gene lost 7 bases, with 19 bases spanning the gap. Per germline, CDR1 LNHDA and CDR2 SQIVND (reference sequence). The chain's CDR3 is CASSDVEGLREQYF. DNA of the CDR3: TGTGCCAGTAGCGACGTCGAGGGACTTCGGGAGCAGTACTTC.

V is TRBV30 and J is TRBJ1-2, with 7 bases fitting TRBD1. This CDR3 is 15 amino acids long. CDR1 is GTSNPN and CDR2 is SVGIG in the germline V gene (reference sequence). The V gene end was trimmed by 2 bases and the J gene end by 7 bases; junction bases not matched to a gene: 13. CDR3 sequence (DNA): TGTGCCTGGAGTTCCCGACAGGGCCCCACCTTTGGCTACACCTTC. Its protein is CAWSSRQGPTFGYTF.

The DNA of the CDR3 is TGTGCCAGCAGCCCCGGACGAGGGGGGGCTCCTAATGAGCAGTTCTTC. Amino acid sequence: CASSPGRGGAPNEQFF. The chain employs TRBV9 and TRBJ2-1; the D gene is possibly TRBD2 (7 bases). Trimming stripped 4 bases from V and 7 bases from J, with 21 bases between. This CDR3 has 16 amino acids. Germline V CDR1 and CDR2: SGDLS, YYNGEE.

This chain joins TRBV4-2 and TRBJ2-7; 10 bases agree with TRBD1. This CDR3 region has 16 residues. Trimming removed 0 bases from V and 3 bases from J; junction bases left unmatched: 5. Germline-derived CDR1 and CDR2 are LGHNA and YNFKEQ. CDR3 coding DNA: TGTGCCAGCAGCCAAGATGGGGGACAGGGGATCTACGAGCAGTACTTC. It codes for CASSQDGGQGIYEQYF.

In regard to this clone: The sample carries other DNA sequences with the same CDR3. The V gene is TRBV9, the J gene TRBJ1-3, with D perhaps TRBD1 (6 bases). Germline CDR1 and CDR2: SGDLS and YYNGEE. V was pared by 3 bases and J by 1 base, with 11 bases between. CDR3 length equals 15 residues. The CDR3 loop reads CASSGRTVSGNTIYF. In DNA, the CDR3 is TGTGCCAGCAGCGGAAGGACAGTTTCTGGAAACACCATATATTTT.

V gene TRBV10-3 combines with J gene TRBJ1-4, with 7 bases fitting TRBD1. The germline gives CDR1 ENHRY, CDR2 SYGVKD. This CDR3 is built from 14 residues. With V trimmed by 5 bases and J by 2 bases, 2 bases remained unmatched. CDR3 amino acids: CAISQDRTNEKLFF. The CDR3, as DNA: TGTGCCATCAGTCAGGACAGGACTAATGAAAAACTGTTTTTT.

The rearrangement uses TRBV11-2 and TRBJ2-7; D unresolved. This CDR3 region has 12 residues. The germline V and J ends were trimmed by 1 base and 4 bases, with 5 bases remaining between them. Germline V gene sequence: CDR1 SGHAT, CDR2 FQNNGV. The CDR3: CASSLVPYEQYF. In DNA, the CDR3 is TGTGCCAGCAGCTTAGTTCCTTACGAGCAGTACTTC.

The rearrangement uses TRBV7-9 and TRBJ1-2, with no clear D. Between the trimmed V and J ends, which lost 3 bases and 8 bases, there was a span of 10 bases. The CDR3 extends over 12 amino acids. Germline assignment: CDR1 SEHNR and CDR2 FQNEAQ (reference sequence). The CDR3 nucleotides are TGTGCCAGCAGCTTCCCAGCGGCGGGCTACACCTTC. Its translation is CASSFPAAGYTF.

This chain uses TRBV19 with TRBJ1-1; 9 nucleotides align to TRBD1. CDR3 length: 15 residues. Per germline, CDR1 LNHDA and CDR2 SQIVND (reference sequence). Germline trimming cut 4 bases from V and 4 bases from J; bases unmatched to any gene: 7. The CDR3 loop is CASSRDRVRATEAFF. CDR3 in DNA: TGTGCCAGTAGTAGGGACAGGGTTCGAGCCACTGAAGCTTTCTTT.

This clone was observed a few times. The chain has TRBV27 and TRBJ2-1; TRBD2 matches 8 bases. CDR3 length: 17 residues. J lost 6 bases, V lost 2 bases, and 12 bases had no gene match. Germline V gene lookup returns CDR1 MNHEY and CDR2 SMNVEV (reference sequence). This CDR3 reads CASSLGGAGGHINEQFF. CDR3 nucleotides: TGTGCCAGCAGTTTAGGTGGGGCGGGAGGACATATCAATGAGCAGTTCTTC.

The chain combines TRBV19 with TRBJ2-7, with 10 bases aligning to TRBD1. V trimming: 1 base; J trimming: 0 bases; junction bases outside the gene matches: 12. The germline V gene has CDR1 LNHDA and CDR2 SQIVND (reference sequence). This CDR3 has 19 residues. In DNA, the CDR3 is TGTGCCAGTAGTATAGCCGGGACAGGGGCCACCAGGAGCTCCTACGAGCAGTACTTC. This gives the protein CASSIAGTGATRSSYEQYF.

The V and J genes are TRBV9 and TRBJ1-6; a weak D match, TRBD1 (5 bases). Germline CDR1 and CDR2: SGDLS and YYNGEE. The CDR3 spans 15 residues. V gave up 5 bases and J gave up 6 bases, with 15 bases separating them. The CDR3 bases are TGTGCCAGCAGTGGGGGGGGAGTTCTTAATTCACCCCTCCACTTT. Translated: CASSGGGVLNSPLHF.

V gene TRBV11-3 combines with J gene TRBJ2-1; D remains ambiguous. CDR3 size: 14 residues. The V and J ends lost 2 bases and 6 bases respectively, with 11 bases between them. Germline CDR1 reads SGHNT; CDR2 reads YENEEA. The CDR3 coding sequence is TGTGCCAGCAGCTTACCGGGTTTGGTCAATGAGCAGTTCTTC. As protein: CASSLPGLVNEQFF.